What follows describes a single T cell receptor beta chain. Only in-frame clones appear in the TCRdb table, and some are missing; sequencing was by immunoSEQ multiplex PCR. Of 180,000 or so clones listed, approximately 90% were seen once; the top ten hold 1.5% to 2%. The data belong to a study of T cell responses to AZD1222 COVID-19 vaccine. The V and J ends lost 5 bases and 1 base, in that order; junction bases with no gene match: 10. The CDR3 is made up of 17 amino acids. Germline V gene data show CDR1 as LNHDA and CDR2 as SQIVND (reference sequence). J is TRBJ2-2 and V is TRBV19; 7 bases fit TRBD1. The clonotype was recovered from an adult who received the AZD1222 COVID-19 vaccine. The sample in question was peripheral blood, obtained 28 days after the second AZD1222 dose. The CDR3 DNA reads as TGTGCCAGTAGTCGAAAACCGGGACAGCTGAACACCGGGGAGCTGTTTTTT. It translates to CASSRKPGQLNTGELFF.